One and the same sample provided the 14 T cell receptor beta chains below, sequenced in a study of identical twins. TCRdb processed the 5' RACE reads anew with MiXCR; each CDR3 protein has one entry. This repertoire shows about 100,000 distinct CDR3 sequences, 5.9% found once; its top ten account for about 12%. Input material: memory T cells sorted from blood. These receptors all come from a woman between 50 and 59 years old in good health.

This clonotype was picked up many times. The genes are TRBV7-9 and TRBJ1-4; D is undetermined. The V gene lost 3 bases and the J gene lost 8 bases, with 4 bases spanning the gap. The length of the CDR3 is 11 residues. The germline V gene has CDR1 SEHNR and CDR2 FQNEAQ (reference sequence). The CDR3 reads CASSFSEKLFF. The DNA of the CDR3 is TGTGCCAGCAGCTTCTCGGAAAAACTGTTTTTT.

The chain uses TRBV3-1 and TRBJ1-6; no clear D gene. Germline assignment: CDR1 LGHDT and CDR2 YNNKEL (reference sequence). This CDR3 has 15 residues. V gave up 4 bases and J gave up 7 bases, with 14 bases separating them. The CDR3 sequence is CASSPTGGDNSPLHF. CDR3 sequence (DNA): TGTGCCAGCAGCCCCACCGGCGGCGACAATTCACCCCTCCACTTT. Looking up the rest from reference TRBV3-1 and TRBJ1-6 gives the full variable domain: DTAVSQTPKYLVTQMGNDKSIKCEQNLGHDTMYWYKQDSKKFLKIMFSYNNKELIINETVPNRFSPKSPDKAHLNLHINSLELGDSAVYFCASSPTGGDNSPLHFGNGTRLTVT.

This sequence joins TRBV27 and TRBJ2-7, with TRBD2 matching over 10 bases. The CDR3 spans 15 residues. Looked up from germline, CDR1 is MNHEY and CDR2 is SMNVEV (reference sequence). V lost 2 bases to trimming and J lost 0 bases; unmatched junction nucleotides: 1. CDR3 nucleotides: TGTGCCAGCAGTTTACTAGCGGGAGCCTCCTACGAGCAGTACTTC. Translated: CASSLLAGASYEQYF.

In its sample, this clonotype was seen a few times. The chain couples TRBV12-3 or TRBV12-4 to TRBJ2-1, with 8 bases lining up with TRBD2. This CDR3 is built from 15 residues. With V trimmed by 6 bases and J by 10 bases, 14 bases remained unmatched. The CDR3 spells CASSPRESSGLEQFF. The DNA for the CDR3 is TGTGCCAGCAGCCCACGCGAGTCTAGCGGGCTAGAGCAGTTCTTC.

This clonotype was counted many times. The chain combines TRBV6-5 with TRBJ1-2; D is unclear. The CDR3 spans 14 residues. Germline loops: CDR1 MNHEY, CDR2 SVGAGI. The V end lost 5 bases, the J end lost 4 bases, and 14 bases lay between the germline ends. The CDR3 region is CASSITITGYGYTF. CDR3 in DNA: TGTGCCAGCAGTATCACCATAACGGGCTATGGCTACACCTTC.

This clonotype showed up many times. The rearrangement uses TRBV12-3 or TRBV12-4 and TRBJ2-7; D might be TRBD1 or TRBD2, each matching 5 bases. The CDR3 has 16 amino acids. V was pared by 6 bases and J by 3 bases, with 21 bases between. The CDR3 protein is CASSLGEGGRNYEQYV. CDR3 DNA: TGTGCCAGCAGCCTGGGGGAAGGCGGTAGGAACTACGAGCAGTACGTC.

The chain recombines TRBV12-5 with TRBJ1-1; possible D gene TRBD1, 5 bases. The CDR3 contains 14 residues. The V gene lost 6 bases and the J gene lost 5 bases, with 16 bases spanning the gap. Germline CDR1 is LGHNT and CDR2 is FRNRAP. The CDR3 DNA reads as TGTGCTAGTGGACCCGCAGGGTGGGGGACTGAAGCTTTCTTT. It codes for CASGPAGWGTEAFF.

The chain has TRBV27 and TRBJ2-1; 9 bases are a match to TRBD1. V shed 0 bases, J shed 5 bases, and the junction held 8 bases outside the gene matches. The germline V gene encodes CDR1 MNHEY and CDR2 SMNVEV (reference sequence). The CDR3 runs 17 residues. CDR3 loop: CASSLSYRGRTNNEQFF. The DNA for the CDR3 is TGTGCCAGCAGTTTATCCTACAGGGGGCGGACAAACAATGAGCAGTTCTTC.

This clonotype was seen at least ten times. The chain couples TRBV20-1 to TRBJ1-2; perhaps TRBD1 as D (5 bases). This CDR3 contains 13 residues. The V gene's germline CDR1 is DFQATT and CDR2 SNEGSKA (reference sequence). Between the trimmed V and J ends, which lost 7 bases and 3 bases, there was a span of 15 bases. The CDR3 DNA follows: TGCAGTGTAACTCGGGACGGATACTATGGCTACACCTTC. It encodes CSVTRDGYYGYTF.

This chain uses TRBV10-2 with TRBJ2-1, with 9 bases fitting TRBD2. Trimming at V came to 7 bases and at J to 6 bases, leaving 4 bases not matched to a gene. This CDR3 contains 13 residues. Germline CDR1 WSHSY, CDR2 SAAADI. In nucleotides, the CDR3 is TGCGCCAGCAAGGGACTAGCCCGCAATGAGCAGTTCTTC. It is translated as CASKGLARNEQFF.

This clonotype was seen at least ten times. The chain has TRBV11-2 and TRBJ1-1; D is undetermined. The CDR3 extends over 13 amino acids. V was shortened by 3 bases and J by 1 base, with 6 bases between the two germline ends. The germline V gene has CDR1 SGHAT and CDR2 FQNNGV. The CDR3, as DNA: TGTGCCAGCAGCTTCGCGAGGAACACTGAAGCTTTCTTT. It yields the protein CASSFARNTEAFF.

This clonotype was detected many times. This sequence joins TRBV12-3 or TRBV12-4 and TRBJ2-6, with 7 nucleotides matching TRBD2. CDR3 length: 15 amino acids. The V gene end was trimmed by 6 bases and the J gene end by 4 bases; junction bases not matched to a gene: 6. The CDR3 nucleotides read TGTGCCAGCAGCCCCGGGGGGACCGGGGCCAACGTCCTGACTTTC. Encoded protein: CASSPGGTGANVLTF.

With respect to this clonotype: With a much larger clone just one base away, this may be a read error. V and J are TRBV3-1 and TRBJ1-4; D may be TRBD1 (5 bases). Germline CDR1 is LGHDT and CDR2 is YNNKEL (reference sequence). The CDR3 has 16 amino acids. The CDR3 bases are TGTGCCAGCAGCCAAGACACGGGACGGACGAATGAAAGACTGTTTTTT. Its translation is CASSQDTGRTNERLFF.

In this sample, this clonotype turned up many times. Here the CDR3 DNA reads TGTGCCTGGAGGCGCCCTCATATTGTAAACACTGAAGCTTTCTTT. Translated, it gives CAWRRPHIVNTEAFF. The rearrangement links TRBV30 to TRBJ1-1, with no clear D. This CDR3 comprises 15 residues. From germline, CDR1 is GTSNPN and CDR2 SVGIG (reference sequence). Between the trimmed V and J ends, which lost 3 bases and 2 bases, there was a span of 16 bases. Full variable domain (remainder filled in from reference TRBV30 and TRBJ1-1): SQTIHQWPATLVQPVGSPLSLECTVEGTSNPNLYWYRQAAGRGLQLLFYSVGIGQISSEVPQNLSASRPQDRQFILSSKKLLLSDSGFYLCAWRRPHIVNTEAFFGQGTRLTVV.